A single sample is the source of the 28 T cell receptor beta chains below, sequenced in a study of T-cell memory formation after mild COVID-19. Using its own MiXCR run on the 5' RACE reads, TCRdb lists one record per CDR3 protein. This table holds 500,000 to 600,000 distinct CDR3 sequences, roughly 18% found once. Sequencing was carried out using PBMCs or a T cell subset sorted from them (not recorded which). These TCRs come from an adult woman who had mild COVID-19 (a few samples of this study predate the infection). Cell type and time point are not known.

The V call is TRBV9, the J call TRBJ2-3; D might be TRBD2 (6 bases). The germline V gene encodes CDR1 SGDLS and CDR2 YYNGEE. Deletions cut 2 bases from V and 9 bases from J, with 22 bases between. This CDR3 comprises 16 residues. CDR3 protein: CASSVTGTSYSGTQYF. The CDR3, as DNA: TGTGCCAGCAGCGTGACCGGGACTTCGTACTCCGGGACGCAGTATTTT.

V is TRBV7-6 and J is TRBJ2-5; 9 bases agree with TRBD1. From germline, CDR1 is SGHVS and CDR2 FNYEAQ. V trimming: 2 bases; J trimming: 5 bases; junction bases outside the gene matches: 6. The length of the CDR3 is 15 residues. CDR3 amino acids: CASSLLEGQGETQYF. The CDR3 coding sequence is TGTGCCAGCAGCTTACTGGAGGGACAGGGCGAGACCCAGTACTTC. Combining the CDR3 with reference TRBV7-6 and TRBJ2-5 gives the whole variable domain GAGVSQSPRYKVTKRGQDVALRCDPISGHVSLYWYRQALGQGPEFLTYFNYEAQQDKSGLPNDRFSAERPEGSISTLTIQRTEQRDSAMYRCASSLLEGQGETQYFGPGTRLLVL.

The chain has TRBV11-1 and TRBJ2-1; D is ambiguous. Germline CDR1 and CDR2: SGHAT and FQDESV (reference sequence). The CDR3 loop spans 15 amino acids. The ends were cut back, 5 bases at V and 1 base at J, with 12 bases in the middle. The CDR3, as DNA: TGTGCCAGCAGCACTATCCTGGGTTCCTACAATGAGCAGTTCTTC. This codes for CASSTILGSYNEQFF. Together with reference TRBV11-1 and TRBJ2-1, the CDR3 gives the full variable domain: EAEVAQSPRYKITEKSQAVAFWCDPISGHATLYWYRQILGQGPELLVQFQDESVVDDSQLPKDRFSAERLKGVDSTLKIQPAELGDSAMYLCASSTILGSYNEQFFGPGTRLTVL.

This clonotype came up a few times. V and J are TRBV6-1 and TRBJ2-3; perhaps D is TRBD1 or TRBD2 (5 bases each). CDR3 length: 14 residues. V dropped 8 bases and J dropped 2 bases, with 14 bases sitting between them. In germline, CDR1 is MNHNS, CDR2 SASEGT. Written as DNA, the CDR3 is TGTGCCAGCGGGGGAGCCATTCTCACAGATACGCAGTATTTT. Translating it yields CASGGAILTDTQYF.

The V gene is TRBV12-3 or TRBV12-4, the J gene TRBJ1-6; perhaps TRBD1 as D (5 bases). The CDR3 contains 12 residues. With 6 bases removed from V and 14 bases from J, the gap between germline ends came to 14 bases. CDR3 amino acids: CASSSQGTALHF. CDR3 nucleotide sequence: TGTGCCAGCAGCTCGCAGGGTACTGCCCTCCACTTT.

The rearrangement links TRBV19 to TRBJ1-5; no definite D call. The CDR3 sequence is 13 residues long. Looked up from germline, CDR1 is LNHDA and CDR2 is SQIVND (reference sequence). Trimming took 4 bases from V and 5 from J, leaving 9 bases between them. The CDR3 loop reads CASSKSNYQPQHF. The CDR3 nucleotides are TGTGCCAGTAGTAAAAGTAACTATCAGCCCCAGCATTTT.

The chain is built from TRBV10-3 and TRBJ1-2, with a possible D match to TRBD1 (5 bases). This CDR3 is built from 15 residues. From germline, CDR1 is ENHRY and CDR2 SYGVKD. V lost 3 bases and J lost 1, with 12 bases in between. The CDR3 DNA sequence: TGTGCCATCAGTGATACAGTAGGGGTTAACTATGGCTACACCTTC. Amino acid sequence: CAISDTVGVNYGYTF.

The chain uses TRBV7-9 and TRBJ2-1; D might be TRBD1 or TRBD2, each matching 5 bases. Germline CDR1 reads SEHNR; CDR2 reads FQNEAQ (reference sequence). Deletions cut 2 bases from V and 8 bases from J, with 10 bases between. This CDR3 spans 13 amino acids. The CDR3 nucleotides are TGTGCCAGCAGCTTAAATTTGGGGGATGAGCAGTTCTTC. Translation: CASSLNLGDEQFF.

Only a few counts were recorded for this clonotype. The rearrangement links TRBV24-1 to TRBJ2-1; D unclear. Germline CDR1 is KGHDR and CDR2 is SFDVKD. The ends were cut back, 0 bases at V and 8 bases at J, with 7 bases in the middle. This CDR3 comprises 13 residues. This chain's CDR3 is CATSDLVVHEQFF. CDR3 DNA sequence: TGTGCCACCAGTGATTTGGTCGTCCATGAGCAGTTCTTC.

The V gene is TRBV27, the J gene TRBJ1-2, with a weak D call TRBD1 (5 bases). Germline V lookup: CDR1 MNHEY, CDR2 SMNVEV (reference sequence). V shed 1 base and J shed 7 bases, with 10 bases lying between them. CDR3 length: 13 residues. The CDR3 here is CASSLYRRGGYTF. The CDR3 region has the DNA TGTGCCAGCAGTTTATATCGGAGGGGTGGCTACACCTTC.

This chain joins TRBV28 and TRBJ2-3; possible D gene TRBD2, 5 bases. CDR1 and CDR2 from the germline V gene are MDHEN and SYDVKM. Trimming pared 6 bases from V and 2 bases from J, leaving 12 bases between. The CDR3 runs to 14 residues. The CDR3 loop is CASRSLGLTDTQYF. The DNA of the CDR3 is TGTGCCAGCAGGTCACTAGGGCTCACAGATACGCAGTATTTT.

The chain carries TRBV7-9 and TRBJ2-5; D uncertain. Germline V gene data show CDR1 as SEHNR and CDR2 as FQNEAQ (reference sequence). The CDR3 loop spans 15 amino acids. Trimming pared 2 bases from V and 2 bases from J, leaving 12 bases between. The CDR3: CASSLNGYPQETQYF. The CDR3 nucleotides are TGTGCCAGCAGCTTAAACGGGTACCCTCAAGAGACCCAGTACTTC.

In its sample, this clonotype was seen a few times. The chain combines TRBV7-9 with TRBJ1-1; D gene uncertain. Trimming cost V 6 bases and J 6 bases, with 5 bases left between them. The germline CDR1 and CDR2 sequences are SEHNR and FQNEAQ (reference sequence). The CDR3 is made up of 10 amino acids. The CDR3 DNA sequence: TGTGCCAGCAGTCCACCTGAAGCTTTCTTT. Translating gives CASSPPEAFF.

This clonotype was detected only a few times. The chain is built from TRBV5-1 and TRBJ1-1; tentatively, D is TRBD1 (5 bases). The V gene's germline CDR1 is SGHRS and CDR2 YFSETQ. V was trimmed by 4 bases and J by 1 base, leaving 8 bases between them. The CDR3 covers 13 residues. The CDR3 loop is CASSKGPNTEAFF. The CDR3 DNA sequence: TGCGCCAGCAGCAAGGGACCGAACACTGAAGCTTTCTTT.

V usage is TRBV12-3 or TRBV12-4 and J usage is TRBJ2-1, with D perhaps TRBD2 (5 bases). CDR3 length equals 14 residues. V dropped 6 bases and J dropped 6 bases, with 15 bases sitting between them. CDR3 amino acids: CASSPGFPGNEQFF. The CDR3 DNA sequence: TGTGCCAGCAGCCCGGGATTCCCGGGCAATGAGCAGTTCTTC.

This CDR3 is CSARDQERDQVNEQFF. CDR3 sequence (DNA): TGCAGTGCTAGAGATCAAGAGCGGGACCAGGTCAATGAGCAGTTCTTC. The chain combines TRBV20-1 with TRBJ2-1; 7 positions match TRBD2. J gave up 6 bases and V 0 bases, and 11 bases lay outside the gene matches. The CDR3 sequence is 16 residues long. The V gene's germline CDR1 is DFQATT and CDR2 SNEGSKA (reference sequence).

This clonotype was detected a few times. This chain uses TRBV5-1 with TRBJ1-1, with 8 bases matching TRBD1. The CDR3 spans 15 residues. From germline, CDR1 is SGHRS and CDR2 YFSETQ. V shed 0 bases and J 5 bases; nucleotides not matched to a gene: 6. This CDR3 reads CASSLGNRGITEAFF. The CDR3 DNA is TGCGCCAGCAGCTTGGGTAACAGGGGGATTACTGAAGCTTTCTTT.

CDR3 protein: CASSFAGRPNTGELFF. The CDR3, as DNA: TGTGCCAGCAGCTTTGCAGGGCGCCCGAACACCGGGGAGCTGTTTTTT. The rearrangement links TRBV7-9 to TRBJ2-2; maybe TRBD1 (5 bases). The germline V and J ends were trimmed by 3 bases and 0 bases, with 11 bases remaining between them. Germline-derived CDR1 and CDR2 are SEHNR and FQNEAQ (reference sequence). The CDR3 is 16 residues long.

This rearrangement joins TRBV18 to TRBJ1-6, with D possibly being TRBD1 (5 bases). V was trimmed by 2 bases and J by 8 bases, leaving 13 bases between them. This CDR3 has 15 residues. The germline V gene encodes CDR1 KGHSH and CDR2 LQKENI. The CDR3 region has the DNA TGTGCCAGCTCACCAAACCCCGGGGCGGATTCACCCCTCCACTTT. It specifies CASSPNPGADSPLHF.

The chain joins TRBV20-1 to TRBJ2-7; D gene ambiguous. V gave up 3 bases and J gave up 5 bases, with 8 bases separating them. CDR1 and CDR2 (germline): DFQATT, SNEGSKA (reference sequence). The CDR3 covers 11 residues. The CDR3, as DNA: TGCAGTGCTAGTAAGGTCAACGAGCAGTACTTC. This encodes CSASKVNEQYF.

This clonotype was recorded many times. The V gene is TRBV9, the J gene TRBJ1-1, with TRBD1 identical over 7 bases. With 3 bases clipped from V and 4 bases from J, the junction kept 6 bases outside the gene matches. The CDR3 is 14 residues long. Germline loops: CDR1 SGDLS, CDR2 YYNGEE. The CDR3 DNA is TGTGCCAGCAGCGCTAGACAGGGAGGCACTGAAGCTTTCTTT. Amino acid sequence: CASSARQGGTEAFF.

This chain connects TRBV20-1 to TRBJ2-2, with 8 nucleotides matching TRBD1. Germline CDR1 is DFQATT and CDR2 is SNEGSKA (reference sequence). The CDR3 runs to 15 residues. The trim removed 3 bases at V and 1 base at J, leaving 4 bases unmatched. CDR3 in amino acids: CSASTGTGNTGELFF. The CDR3 nucleotides are TGCAGTGCTAGCACCGGGACAGGGAACACCGGGGAGCTGTTTTTT.

The genes are TRBV2 and TRBJ2-1; 9 nucleotides agree with TRBD1. Germline loops: CDR1 SNHLY, CDR2 FYNNEI. This CDR3 has 13 residues. After removal of 8 bases from V and 6 bases from J, the junction contained 5 bases not matched to a gene. As DNA, the CDR3 is TGTGCCAGCCCCGGGACAGGGTCCAATGAGCAGTTCTTC. The encoded protein is CASPGTGSNEQFF.

The genes are TRBV20-1 and TRBJ2-7; TRBD1 matches at 7 bases. Germline CDR1 DFQATT, CDR2 SNEGSKA (reference sequence). Unmatched junction bases numbered 11, after V lost 3 bases and J lost 6 bases. This CDR3 has 14 amino acids. CDR3 coding DNA: TGCAGTGCTAGGACGGGACAGACAGTGGGCGAGCAGTACTTC. Protein product: CSARTGQTVGEQYF.

J is TRBJ2-5 and V is TRBV3-1; the match to TRBD2 covers 15 bases. The length of the CDR3 is 16 residues. Germline CDR1 is LGHDT and CDR2 is YNNKEL (reference sequence). Trimming at V came to 5 bases and at J to 2 bases, leaving 3 bases not matched to a gene. This CDR3 is CASSGTSGRIQETQYF. The DNA of the CDR3 is TGTGCCAGCAGCGGGACTAGCGGGAGGATTCAAGAGACCCAGTACTTC.

This clonotype was seen at least ten times. The chain combines TRBV7-2 with TRBJ2-7; no clear D. CDR1 is SGHTA, CDR2 FQGNSA, per germline. The CDR3 runs to 13 residues. Trimming removed 5 bases from V and 1 base from J, with 9 bases in between. CDR3 protein: CASSRSPSYEQYF. The CDR3 bases are TGTGCCAGCAGCCGATCCCCATCCTACGAGCAGTACTTC.

This clonotype appeared once. The chain uses TRBV7-2 and TRBJ1-6, with 7 nucleotides matching TRBD1. The germline V gene encodes CDR1 SGHTA and CDR2 FQGNSA. The CDR3 consists of 15 residues. After removal of 5 bases from V and 6 bases from J, the junction contained 7 bases not matched to a gene. Here the CDR3 reads CASSPRTGSNSPLHF. For the CDR3, the DNA is TGTGCCAGCAGCCCAAGGACAGGTTCTAATTCACCCCTCCACTTT.

This clonotype was counted a few times. CDR3 nucleotide sequence: TGTGCCAGCAGTTCTGCCTCCGGGACCCAAGAGACCCAGTACTTC. As protein: CASSSASGTQETQYF. This sequence joins TRBV5-6 and TRBJ2-5, with D possibly called TRBD1 or TRBD2 (5 bases each). V was trimmed by 5 bases and J by 1 base, leaving 15 bases between them. This CDR3 contains 15 residues. Germline lookup yields CDR1 SGHDT and CDR2 YYEEEE.